Shown below are 32 T cell receptor beta chains from a single sample sequenced in a study of T cell responses to AZD1222 COVID-19 vaccine. Sequenced by immunoSEQ multiplex PCR; TCRdb stores in-frame clones only, minus some. The table records about 170,000 clones, 75% to 95% of them present only once. The sample here was peripheral blood, taken on day 0 of AZD1222 vaccination. These receptors were taken from an adult in good health.

The V call is TRBV18, the J call TRBJ1-5, with D maybe TRBD1 (5 bases). The germline V gene has CDR1 KGHSH and CDR2 LQKENI. Trimming stripped 4 bases from V and 4 bases from J, with 11 bases between. The CDR3 runs 14 residues. The CDR3 nucleotides read TGTGCCAGCTCACTAGGGACGGATAATCAGCCCCAGCATTTT. It specifies CASSLGTDNQPQHF.

The rearrangement joins TRBV4-3 to TRBJ2-2; D possibly corresponds to TRBD2 (5 bases). The CDR3 spans 16 residues. CDR1 LGHNA and CDR2 YSLEER come from the germline V gene. Trimming left V 1 base short and J 1 base short, with 10 bases between. CDR3 sequence reads: CASSQGGLRNTGELFF. CDR3 coding DNA: TGCGCCAGCAGCCAAGGCGGACTTAGGAACACCGGGGAGCTGTTTTTT.

The chain couples TRBV3-1 (or the pseudogene TRBV3-2) to TRBJ1-4, with TRBD1 as a possible D gene (6 bases). The CDR3 consists of 13 residues. Germline CDR1 and CDR2: LGHDT and YNNKEL (reference sequence). Trimming cost V 6 bases and J 8 bases, with 13 bases left between them. In nucleotides, the CDR3 is TGTGCCAGCAGGTGGGGGGCGCGCGAAAAACTGTTTTTT. This translates into CASRWGAREKLFF.

The CDR3 DNA follows: TGTGCCATCAGTACGACAGGGAAATGGGGCAATGAGCAGTTCTTC. Amino acids: CAISTTGKWGNEQFF. The genes are TRBV10-3 and TRBJ2-1, with 7 positions matching TRBD1. The CDR3 loop spans 15 amino acids. V trimming: 5 bases; J trimming: 6 bases; junction bases outside the gene matches: 10. Germline lookup yields CDR1 ENHRY and CDR2 SYGVKD.

The chain employs TRBV18 and TRBJ1-3; no definite D call. Germline V gene data show CDR1 as KGHSH and CDR2 as LQKENI. The CDR3 has 16 amino acids. V dropped 3 bases and J dropped 0 bases, with 12 bases sitting between them. CDR3 in amino acids: CASSPVDSGSGNTIYF. CDR3 nucleotide sequence: TGTGCCAGCTCACCGGTGGACTCCGGCTCTGGAAACACCATATATTTT.

The V gene is TRBV5-1, the J gene TRBJ1-6; D perhaps matches TRBD1 (5 bases). The CDR3 sequence is 15 residues long. Trimming stripped 8 bases from V and 10 bases from J, with 22 bases between. Germline CDR1 SGHRS, CDR2 YFSETQ. As DNA, the CDR3 is TGCGCCAGTGCACGGGGGGTTGAAAACACCTCACCCCTCCACTTT. Protein sequence: CASARGVENTSPLHF.

This chain connects TRBV28 to TRBJ1-2; the D is unclear. This CDR3 has 11 amino acids. The germline V gene encodes CDR1 MDHEN and CDR2 SYDVKM. Trimming removed 4 bases at V and 8 bases at J, with 8 bases between. Written as DNA, the CDR3 is TGTGCCAGCAGTTCTTTGTACGGCTACACCTTC. Translated: CASSSLYGYTF.

The chain carries TRBV24-1 and TRBJ2-1, with 8 bases aligning to TRBD2. Trimming cost V 4 bases and J 1 base; bases outside gene matches: 5. The CDR3 consists of 16 residues. Germline loops: CDR1 KGHDR, CDR2 SFDVKD. CDR3 bases: TGTGCCACCAGTGACCATAGCGGGGCTTCCTACAATGAGCAGTTCTTC. It codes for CATSDHSGASYNEQFF.

The chain is built from TRBV29-1 and TRBJ1-4, with D possibly TRBD1 on 5 matching bases. Germline V gene data show CDR1 as SQVTM and CDR2 as ANQGSEA. The CDR3 spans 12 residues. V was trimmed by 4 bases and J by 5 bases, leaving 8 bases between them. The CDR3 DNA is TGCAGCGTTGTAAACAGGAATGAAAAACTGTTTTTT. This sequence encodes CSVVNRNEKLFF.

The V and J genes are TRBV4-1 and TRBJ1-2; 12 bases match TRBD1. Looked up from germline, CDR1 is MGHRA and CDR2 is YSYEKL. J gave up 3 bases and V 4 bases, and 15 bases lay outside the gene matches. There are 19 residues in the CDR3. The CDR3 loop is CASSPLPGQGAEVDYGYTF. CDR3 bases: TGCGCCAGCAGCCCCCTCCCGGGACAGGGGGCTGAGGTGGACTATGGCTACACCTTC.

Worth noting for this clone: The same CDR3 can be traced to other DNA sequences in this sample. The gene calls are TRBV28 and TRBJ1-4; D remains unclear. Between the trimmed V and J ends, which lost 4 bases and 3 bases, there was a span of 0 bases. Looked up from germline, CDR1 is MDHEN and CDR2 is SYDVKM. This CDR3 is 11 amino acids long. The CDR3 is CASSSNEKLFF. CDR3 in DNA: TGTGCCAGCAGTTCTAATGAAAAACTGTTTTTT.

The chain has TRBV6-5 and TRBJ1-1, with TRBD1 matching over 7 bases. CDR1 is MNHEY and CDR2 is SVGAGI in the germline V gene. The V gene end was trimmed by 8 bases and the J gene end by 4 bases; junction bases not matched to a gene: 13. The CDR3 sequence is 15 residues long. The DNA of the CDR3 is TGTGCCAGCGAATATACAGGGGATTGGAGCACTGAAGCTTTCTTT. It encodes CASEYTGDWSTEAFF.

The V and J genes are TRBV3-1 (or the pseudogene TRBV3-2) and TRBJ2-2, with D possibly being TRBD2 (5 bases). Germline CDR1 is LGHDT and CDR2 is YNNKEL (reference sequence). CDR3 length: 15 residues. Trimming removed 1 base from V and 6 bases from J, with 12 bases in between. CDR3 sequence: CASSQGGLGSGELFF. The CDR3 DNA follows: TGTGCCAGCAGCCAAGGAGGGCTTGGTTCCGGGGAGCTGTTTTTT.

The V call is TRBV12-3 or TRBV12-4, the J call TRBJ1-1; D unresolved. This CDR3 spans 12 amino acids. With 5 bases removed from V and 1 base from J, the gap between germline ends came to 5 bases. The CDR3 region is CASSTENTEAFF. In nucleotides, the CDR3 is TGTGCCAGCAGTACAGAGAACACTGAAGCTTTCTTT.

V usage is TRBV28 and J usage is TRBJ1-6; maybe TRBD1 (6 bases). Germline CDR1 is MDHEN and CDR2 is SYDVKM. Trimming left V 5 bases short and J 8 bases short, with 10 bases between. There are 13 residues in the CDR3. CDR3 DNA: TGTGCCAGCAGTCTAAACAGGGATTCACCCCTCCACTTT. The encoded protein is CASSLNRDSPLHF.

The chain links TRBV28 to TRBJ1-6; D ambiguous. Germline assignment: CDR1 MDHEN and CDR2 SYDVKM. Trimming shortened V by 8 bases and J by 9 bases, and 17 bases separated the two germline ends. The CDR3 runs 14 residues. The CDR3 bases are TGTGCCAGCGCCCACGGCTCATGGGGTTCACCCCTCCACTTT. This gives the protein CASAHGSWGSPLHF.

In DNA, the CDR3 is TGTGCCAGCAGCCGAGGACCCTCCTACGAGCAGTACTTC. Its translation is CASSRGPSYEQYF. The chain joins TRBV7-3 to TRBJ2-7; unclear D gene. The CDR3 length is 13 residues. Trimming pared 5 bases from V and 0 bases from J, leaving 8 bases between. In germline, CDR1 is SGHTA, CDR2 FQGTGA.

The chain employs TRBV5-1 and TRBJ2-2, with TRBD2 identical over 13 bases. There are 15 residues in the CDR3. J was trimmed by 7 bases and V by 4 bases; bases with no gene match: 4. CDR1 and CDR2 from the germline V gene are SGHRS and YFSETQ. CDR3 in amino acids: CASSPRLAGGGELFF. The CDR3 nucleotides read TGCGCCAGCAGCCCAAGACTAGCGGGGGGCGGGGAGCTGTTTTTT.

V gene TRBV5-5 combines with J gene TRBJ2-5, with 7 bases lining up with TRBD1. The CDR3 consists of 17 residues. The V and J ends lost 4 bases and 9 bases, in that order; junction bases with no gene match: 21. CDR1 is SGHKS, CDR2 YYEKEE, per germline (reference sequence). CDR3 sequence (DNA): TGTGCCAGCAGCCAACTGGGACAGTTCTTCGCCTATGGGCCCCAGTACTTC. Its translation is CASSQLGQFFAYGPQYF.

The chain uses TRBV29-1 and TRBJ2-1; the match to TRBD2 covers 11 bases. The V gene's germline CDR1 is SQVTM and CDR2 ANQGSEA. CDR3 length: 15 residues. The V gene end was trimmed by 0 bases and the J gene end by 6 bases; junction bases not matched to a gene: 4. In DNA, the CDR3 is TGCAGCGTTGAAGATCTAGCGGGGGGCGGCAATGAGCAGTTCTTC. It translates to CSVEDLAGGGNEQFF.

This clone appeared a single time. The chain combines TRBV7-3 with TRBJ2-3, with 7 nucleotides matching TRBD2. The CDR3 sequence is 15 residues long. V shed 5 bases, J shed 5 bases, and the junction held 10 bases outside the gene matches. Germline CDR1 is SGHTA and CDR2 is FQGTGA. The CDR3 DNA is TGTGCCAGCAGCCCAAGCGGGGCCCCCCTAGATACGCAGTATTTT. Protein product: CASSPSGAPLDTQYF.

The chain couples TRBV18 to TRBJ1-1; tentatively, D is TRBD1 (5 bases). The CDR3 runs 14 residues. The germline V gene has CDR1 KGHSH and CDR2 LQKENI. V lost 3 bases, J lost 3 bases, and 11 bases lay in between. The CDR3 DNA reads TGTGCCAGCTCACCGGTAGGGACCGACACTGAAGCTTTCTTT. Its translation: CASSPVGTDTEAFF.

The chain has TRBV3-1 (or the pseudogene TRBV3-2) and TRBJ2-7; no clear D gene. This CDR3 comprises 14 residues. Germline V lookup: CDR1 LGHDT, CDR2 YNNKEL (reference sequence). V gave up 2 bases and J gave up 5 bases, with 13 bases separating them. The CDR3 reads CASSQQLGKNEQYF. As DNA, the CDR3 is TGTGCCAGCAGCCAACAGCTAGGGAAAAACGAGCAGTACTTC.

The V and J genes are TRBV28 and TRBJ2-3; 7 bases match TRBD2. CDR1 is MDHEN and CDR2 is SYDVKM in the germline V gene. This CDR3 region has 13 residues. The ends lost 5 bases at V and 6 bases at J; junction bases unmatched: 5. CDR3 amino acids: CASSGLVLDTQYF. DNA of the CDR3: TGTGCCAGCAGTGGACTAGTCTTGGATACGCAGTATTTT.

This clone has a single count. CDR3 sequence: CASSFGQMNTEAFF. Here the CDR3 DNA reads TGTGCCAGCAGCTTCGGGCAGATGAACACTGAAGCTTTCTTT. The chain uses TRBV5-8 and TRBJ1-1; D is unresolved. Trimming took off 2 bases at V and 0 bases at J, with 8 bases between the two ends. This CDR3 has 14 residues. CDR1 and CDR2 from the germline V gene are SGHTS and YDEGEE. Based on the CDR3 plus reference TRBV5-8 and TRBJ1-1, the full variable domain is EAGVTQSPTHLIKTRGQQATLRCSPISGHTSVYWYQQALGLGLQFLLWYDEGEERNRGNFPPRFSGRQFPNYSSELNVNALELEDSALYLCASSFGQMNTEAFFGQGTRLTVV.

The V gene is TRBV4-3, the J gene TRBJ1-2; D is uncertain. Trimming shortened V by 1 base and J by 3 bases, and 12 bases separated the two germline ends. The CDR3 is 15 amino acids. The V gene's germline CDR1 is LGHNA and CDR2 YSLEER. CDR3 protein: CASSQGELGDYGYTF. In DNA, the CDR3 is TGCGCCAGCAGCCAAGGTGAATTGGGCGACTATGGCTACACCTTC.

This clone was found once. V and J are TRBV2 and TRBJ1-5, with D unclear. V lost 2 bases and J lost 0, with 14 bases in between. The CDR3 length is 17 residues. Germline CDR1 and CDR2: SNHLY and FYNNEI. As DNA, the CDR3 is TGTGCCAGCAGTGAATACGGGGTGTCGTATAGCAATCAGCCCCAGCATTTT. This gives the protein CASSEYGVSYSNQPQHF.

The chain joins TRBV5-1 to TRBJ1-6; 8 bases line up with TRBD1. The CDR3 runs 15 residues. In germline, CDR1 is SGHRS, CDR2 YFSETQ. V lost 2 bases and J lost 10; bases outside the gene matches: 8. The CDR3 DNA sequence: TGCGCCAGCAGCTTAAGCCCAGGGGGCTACTCACCCCTCCACTTT. Translated, it gives CASSLSPGGYSPLHF. The complete variable domain, with remaining parts taken from reference TRBV5-1 and TRBJ1-6, reads KAGVTQTPRYLIKTRGQQVTLSCSPISGHRSVSWYQQTPGQGLQFLFEYFSETQRNKGNFPGRFSGRQFSNSRSEMNVSTLELGDSALYLCASSLSPGGYSPLHFGNGTRLTVT.

CDR3 loop: CASSLIGAGEKLFF. The CDR3 nucleotides read TGTGCCAGCAGTCTCATCGGGGCGGGAGAAAAACTGTTTTTT. This chain uses TRBV27 with TRBJ1-4; possibly TRBD1 for D (5 bases). The CDR3 totals 14 residues. Germline V CDR1 and CDR2: MNHEY, SMNVEV (reference sequence). V dropped 5 bases and J dropped 8 bases, with 15 bases sitting between them. The variable domain in full, with the rest retrieved from reference TRBV27 and TRBJ1-4, is EAQVTQNPRYLITVTGKKLTVTCSQNMNHEYMSWYRQDPGLGLRQIYYSMNVEVTDKGDVPEGYKVSRKEKRNFPLILESPSPNQTSLYFCASSLIGAGEKLFFGSGTQLSVL.

The chain combines TRBV7-9 with TRBJ1-1; the D gene is possibly TRBD1 (5 bases). Trimming took off 1 base at V and 10 bases at J, with 10 bases between the two ends. The CDR3 loop spans 12 amino acids. Germline CDR1 SEHNR, CDR2 FQNEAQ (reference sequence). The CDR3 nucleotides read TGTGCCAGCAGCTTAGAAGAGGGACGAGCTTTCTTT. As protein: CASSLEEGRAFF.

This clone has just one count. The rearrangement joins TRBV5-4 to TRBJ1-6; D unresolved. The V end was cut by 3 bases, the J end by 0 bases, with 4 bases between. This CDR3 has 14 residues. Germline assignment: CDR1 SGHNT and CDR2 YYREEE (reference sequence). CDR3: CASSWSSYNSPLHF. The CDR3 region has the DNA TGTGCCAGCAGCTGGAGCTCCTATAATTCACCCCTCCACTTT.

The chain is built from TRBV2 and TRBJ2-2; D is ambiguous. Germline values: CDR1 SNHLY, CDR2 FYNNEI. This CDR3 contains 16 residues. Trimming left V 1 base short and J 7 bases short, with 16 bases between. The CDR3 bases are TGTGCCAGCAGTGAAGAAAGGGCTGGTAATGGCGGGGAGCTGTTTTTT. Its protein product is CASSEERAGNGGELFF. Full variable domain (missing parts from reference TRBV2 and TRBJ2-2): EPEVTQTPSHQVTQMGQEVILRCVPISNHLYFYWYRQILGQKVEFLVSFYNNEISEKSEIFDDQFSVERPDGSNFTLKIRSTKLEDSAMYFCASSEERAGNGGELFFGEGSRLTVL.